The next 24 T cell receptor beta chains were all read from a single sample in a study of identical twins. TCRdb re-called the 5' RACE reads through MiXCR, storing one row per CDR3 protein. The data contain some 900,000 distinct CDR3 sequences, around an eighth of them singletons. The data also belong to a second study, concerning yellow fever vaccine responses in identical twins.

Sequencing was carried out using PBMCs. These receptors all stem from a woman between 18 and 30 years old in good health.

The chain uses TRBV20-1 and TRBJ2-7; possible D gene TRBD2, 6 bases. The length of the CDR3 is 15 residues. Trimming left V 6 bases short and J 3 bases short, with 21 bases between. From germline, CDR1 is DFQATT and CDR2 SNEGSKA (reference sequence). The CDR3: CSAQTRRSRGYEQYV. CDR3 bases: TGCAGTGCGCAGACGCGCCGATCGCGGGGCTACGAGCAGTACGTC.

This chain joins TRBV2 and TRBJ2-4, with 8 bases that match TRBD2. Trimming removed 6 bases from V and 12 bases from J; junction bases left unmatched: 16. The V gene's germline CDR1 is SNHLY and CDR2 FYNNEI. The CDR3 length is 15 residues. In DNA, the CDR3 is TGTGCCAGCAGGTCCGGGGGGGGGCCTTTAAGCACTCAGTACTTC. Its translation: CASRSGGGPLSTQYF.

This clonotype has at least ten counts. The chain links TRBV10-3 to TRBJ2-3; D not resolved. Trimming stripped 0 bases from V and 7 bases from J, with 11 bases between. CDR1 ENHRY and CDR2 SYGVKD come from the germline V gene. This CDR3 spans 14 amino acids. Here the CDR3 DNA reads TGTGCCATCAGTGAGTCCAGAGAACCCAATACGCAGTATTTT. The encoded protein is CAISESREPNTQYF.

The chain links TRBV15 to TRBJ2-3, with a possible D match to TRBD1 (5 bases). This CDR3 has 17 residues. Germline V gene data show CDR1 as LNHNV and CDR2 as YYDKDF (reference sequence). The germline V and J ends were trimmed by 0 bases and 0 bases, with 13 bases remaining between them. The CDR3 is CATSRDRGSPSTDTQYF. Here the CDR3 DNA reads TGTGCCACCAGCAGAGATAGGGGCAGCCCTAGCACAGATACGCAGTATTTT.

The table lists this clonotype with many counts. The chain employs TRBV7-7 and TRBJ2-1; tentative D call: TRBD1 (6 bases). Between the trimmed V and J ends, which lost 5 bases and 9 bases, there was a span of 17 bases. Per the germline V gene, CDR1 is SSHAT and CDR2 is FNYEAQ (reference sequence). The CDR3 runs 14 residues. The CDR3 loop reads CASSPWTVRGEQFF. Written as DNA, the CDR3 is TGTGCCAGCAGCCCATGGACAGTAAGGGGTGAGCAGTTCTTC.

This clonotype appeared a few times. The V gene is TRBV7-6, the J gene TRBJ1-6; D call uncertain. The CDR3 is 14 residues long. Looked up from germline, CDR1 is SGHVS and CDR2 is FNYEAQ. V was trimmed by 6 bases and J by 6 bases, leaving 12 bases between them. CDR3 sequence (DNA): TGTGCCAGCAGGTTACAAGGGTTTAATTCACCCCTCCACTTT. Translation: CASRLQGFNSPLHF.

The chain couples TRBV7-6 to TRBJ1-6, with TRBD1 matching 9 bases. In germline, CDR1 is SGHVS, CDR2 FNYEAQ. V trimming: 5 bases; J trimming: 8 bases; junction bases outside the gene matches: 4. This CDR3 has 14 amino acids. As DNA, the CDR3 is TGTGCCAGCAGCCTTACAGGGGGCGATTCACCCCTCCACTTT. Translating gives CASSLTGGDSPLHF.

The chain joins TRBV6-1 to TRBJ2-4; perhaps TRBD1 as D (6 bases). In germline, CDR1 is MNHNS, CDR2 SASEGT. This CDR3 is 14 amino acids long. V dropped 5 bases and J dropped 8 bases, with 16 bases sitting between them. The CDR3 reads CASSRKDSRDIQYF. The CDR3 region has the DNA TGTGCCAGCAGTCGGAAGGACAGTAGGGACATTCAGTACTTC.

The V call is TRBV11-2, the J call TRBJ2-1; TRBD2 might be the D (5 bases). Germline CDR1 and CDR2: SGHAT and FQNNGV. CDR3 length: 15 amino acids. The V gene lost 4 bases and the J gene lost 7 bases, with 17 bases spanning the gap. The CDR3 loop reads CASSSYLGEANEQFF. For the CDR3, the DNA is TGTGCCAGCAGCTCATATCTGGGAGAGGCTAATGAGCAGTTCTTC.

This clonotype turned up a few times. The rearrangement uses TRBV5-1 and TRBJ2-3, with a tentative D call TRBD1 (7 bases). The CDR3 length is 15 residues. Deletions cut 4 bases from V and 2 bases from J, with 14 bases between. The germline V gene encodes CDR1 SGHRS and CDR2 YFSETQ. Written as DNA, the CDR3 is TGCGCCAGCAGCGCGGGACAGCGAACCACAGATACGCAGTATTTT. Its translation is CASSAGQRTTDTQYF.

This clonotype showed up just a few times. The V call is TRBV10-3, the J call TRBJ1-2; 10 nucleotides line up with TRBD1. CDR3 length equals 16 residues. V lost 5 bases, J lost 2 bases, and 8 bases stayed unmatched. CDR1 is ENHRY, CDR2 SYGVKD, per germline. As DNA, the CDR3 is TGTGCCATCAGTACGACCGGGACAGGGGCCAACTATGGCTACACCTTC. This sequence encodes CAISTTGTGANYGYTF.

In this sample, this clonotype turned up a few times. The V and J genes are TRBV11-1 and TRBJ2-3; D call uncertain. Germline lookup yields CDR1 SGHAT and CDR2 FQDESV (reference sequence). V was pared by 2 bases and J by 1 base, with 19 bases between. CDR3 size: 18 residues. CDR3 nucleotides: TGTGCCAGCAGCTTAACAAGGTCCCTCGATTATCGCACAGATACGCAGTATTTT. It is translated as CASSLTRSLDYRTDTQYF.

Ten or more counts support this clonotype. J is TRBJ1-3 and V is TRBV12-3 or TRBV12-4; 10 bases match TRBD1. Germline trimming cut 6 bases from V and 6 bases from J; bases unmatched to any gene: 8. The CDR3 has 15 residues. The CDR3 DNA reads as TGTGCCAGCAGAATGGGACAGGGGAGTAAAAACACCATATATTTT. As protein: CASRMGQGSKNTIYF.

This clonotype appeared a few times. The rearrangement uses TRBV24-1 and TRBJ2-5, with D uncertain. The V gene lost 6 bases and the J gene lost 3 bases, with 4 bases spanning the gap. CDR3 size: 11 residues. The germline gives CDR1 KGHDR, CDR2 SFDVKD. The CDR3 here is CATSWEETQYF. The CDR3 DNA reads TGTGCCACCAGTTGGGAAGAGACCCAGTACTTC.

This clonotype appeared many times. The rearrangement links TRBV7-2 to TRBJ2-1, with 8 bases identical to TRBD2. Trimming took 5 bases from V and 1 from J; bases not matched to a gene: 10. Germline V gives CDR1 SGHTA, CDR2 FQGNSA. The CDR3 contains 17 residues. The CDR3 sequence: CASSRIPLAVSYNEQFF. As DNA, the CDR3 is TGTGCCAGCAGCCGCATACCACTAGCGGTGTCCTACAATGAGCAGTTCTTC.

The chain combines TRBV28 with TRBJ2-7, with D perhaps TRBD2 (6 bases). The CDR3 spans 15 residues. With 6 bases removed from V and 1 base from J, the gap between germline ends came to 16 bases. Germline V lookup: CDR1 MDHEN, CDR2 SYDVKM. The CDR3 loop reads CASRSTGEASYEQYF. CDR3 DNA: TGTGCCAGCAGATCCACGGGAGAAGCGTCCTACGAGCAGTACTTC.

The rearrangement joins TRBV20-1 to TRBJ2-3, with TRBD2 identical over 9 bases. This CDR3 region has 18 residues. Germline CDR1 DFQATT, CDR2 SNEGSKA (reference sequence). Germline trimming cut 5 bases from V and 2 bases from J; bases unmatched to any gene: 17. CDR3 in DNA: TGCAGTGCTTATCCTGCCTCTGGCGGGGGGGCCCCCACAGATACGCAGTATTTT. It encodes CSAYPASGGGAPTDTQYF.

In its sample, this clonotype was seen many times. The CDR3 region is CSVISGVRETQYF. CDR3 nucleotide sequence: TGCAGTGTTATTAGCGGGGTTCGTGAGACCCAGTACTTC. The chain uses TRBV20-1 and TRBJ2-5; 8 bases map to TRBD2. V lost 7 bases to trimming and J lost 5 bases; unmatched junction nucleotides: 9. The CDR3 is 13 amino acids. Germline CDR1 and CDR2: DFQATT and SNEGSKA (reference sequence).

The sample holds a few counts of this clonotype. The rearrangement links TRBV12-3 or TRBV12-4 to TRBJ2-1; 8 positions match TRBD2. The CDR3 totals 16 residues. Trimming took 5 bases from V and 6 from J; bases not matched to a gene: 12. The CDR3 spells CASSPTSGGGLNEQFF. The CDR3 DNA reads TGTGCCAGCAGTCCTACCAGCGGGGGAGGCCTCAATGAGCAGTTCTTC.

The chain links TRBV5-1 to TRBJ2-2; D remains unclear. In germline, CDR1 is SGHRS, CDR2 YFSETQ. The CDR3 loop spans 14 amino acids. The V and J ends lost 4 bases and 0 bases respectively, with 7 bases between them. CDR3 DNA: TGCGCCAGCAGCGTATGGCCGAACACCGGGGAGCTGTTTTTT. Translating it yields CASSVWPNTGELFF.

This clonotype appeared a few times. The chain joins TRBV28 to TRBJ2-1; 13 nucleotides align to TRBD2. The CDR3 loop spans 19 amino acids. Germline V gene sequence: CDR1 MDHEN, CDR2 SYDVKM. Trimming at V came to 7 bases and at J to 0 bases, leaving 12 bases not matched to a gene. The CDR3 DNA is TGTGCCAGCACCCCGACTAGCGGGAGGCCTCCCGGCTCCTACAATGAGCAGTTCTTC. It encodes CASTPTSGRPPGSYNEQFF.

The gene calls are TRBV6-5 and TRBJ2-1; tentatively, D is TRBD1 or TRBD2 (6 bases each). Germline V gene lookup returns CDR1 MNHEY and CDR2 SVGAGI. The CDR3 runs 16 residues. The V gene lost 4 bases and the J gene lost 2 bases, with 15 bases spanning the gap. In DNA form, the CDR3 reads TGTGCCAGCAGTTCTACTAGCTGGGGGCCCTACAATGAGCAGTTCTTC. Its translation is CASSSTSWGPYNEQFF.

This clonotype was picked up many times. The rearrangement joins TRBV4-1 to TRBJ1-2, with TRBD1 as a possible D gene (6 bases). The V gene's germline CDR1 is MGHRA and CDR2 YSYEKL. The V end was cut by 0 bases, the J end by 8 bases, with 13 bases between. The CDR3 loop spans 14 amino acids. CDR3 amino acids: CASSQDPGAGGYTF. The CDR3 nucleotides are TGCGCCAGCAGCCAAGATCCAGGGGCAGGAGGCTACACCTTC.

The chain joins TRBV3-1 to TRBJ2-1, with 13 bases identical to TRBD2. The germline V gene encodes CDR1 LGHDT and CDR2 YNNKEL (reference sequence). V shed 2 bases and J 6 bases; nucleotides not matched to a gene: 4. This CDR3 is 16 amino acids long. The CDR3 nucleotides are TGTGCCAGCAGCCAATATAGGACTAGCGGGGGCAATGAGCAGTTCTTC. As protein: CASSQYRTSGGNEQFF.